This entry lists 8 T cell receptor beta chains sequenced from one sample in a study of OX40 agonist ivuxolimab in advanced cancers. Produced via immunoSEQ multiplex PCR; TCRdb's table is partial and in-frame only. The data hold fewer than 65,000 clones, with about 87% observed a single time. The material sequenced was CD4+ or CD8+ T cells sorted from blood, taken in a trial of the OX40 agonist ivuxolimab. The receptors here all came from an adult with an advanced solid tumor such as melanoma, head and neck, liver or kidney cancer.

CDR3 amino acids: CASSTSTGGTDTQYF. The CDR3 nucleotides read TGTGCCAGTAGTACGAGCACAGGGGGCACAGATACGCAGTATTTT. The V and J genes are TRBV19 and TRBJ2-3; 7 nucleotides agree with TRBD1. The trim removed 4 bases at V and 1 base at J, leaving 5 bases unmatched. The V gene's germline CDR1 is LNHDA and CDR2 SQIVND (reference sequence). The CDR3 has 15 amino acids. Full variable domain (remainder filled in from reference TRBV19 and TRBJ2-3): DGGITQSPKYLFRKEGQNVTLSCEQNLNHDAMYWYRQDPGQGLRLIYYSQIVNDFQKGDIAEGYSVSREKKESFPLTVTSAQKNPTAFYLCASSTSTGGTDTQYFGPGTRLTVL.

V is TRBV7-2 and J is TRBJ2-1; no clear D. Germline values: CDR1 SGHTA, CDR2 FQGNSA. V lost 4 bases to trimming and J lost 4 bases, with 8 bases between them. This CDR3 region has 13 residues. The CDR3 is CASSSQQYNEQFF. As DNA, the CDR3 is TGTGCCAGCAGCTCCCAGCAGTACAATGAGCAGTTCTTC.

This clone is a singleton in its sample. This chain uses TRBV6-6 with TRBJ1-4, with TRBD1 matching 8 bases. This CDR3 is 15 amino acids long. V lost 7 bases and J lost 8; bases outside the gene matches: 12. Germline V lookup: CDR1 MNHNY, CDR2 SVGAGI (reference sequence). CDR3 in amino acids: CASNPPGQGGEKLFF. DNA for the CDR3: TGTGCCAGCAACCCCCCCGGACAGGGAGGCGAAAAACTGTTTTTT.

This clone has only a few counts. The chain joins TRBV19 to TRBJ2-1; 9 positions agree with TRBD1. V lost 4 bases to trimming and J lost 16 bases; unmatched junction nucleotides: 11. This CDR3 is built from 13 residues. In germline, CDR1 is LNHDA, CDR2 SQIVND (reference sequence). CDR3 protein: CASSTLGTGIIFF. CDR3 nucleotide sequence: TGTGCCAGTAGTACACTAGGGACAGGGATAATTTTCTTC. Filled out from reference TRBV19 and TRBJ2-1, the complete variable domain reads DGGITQSPKYLFRKEGQNVTLSCEQNLNHDAMYWYRQDPGQGLRLIYYSQIVNDFQKGDIAEGYSVSREKKESFPLTVTSAQKNPTAFYLCASSTLGTGIIFFGPGTRLTVL.

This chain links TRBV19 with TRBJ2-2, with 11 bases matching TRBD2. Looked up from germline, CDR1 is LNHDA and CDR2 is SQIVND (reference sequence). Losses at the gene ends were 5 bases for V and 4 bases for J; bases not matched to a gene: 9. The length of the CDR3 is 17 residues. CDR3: CASSALTSGSRTGELFF. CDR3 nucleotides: TGTGCCAGTAGTGCCCTAACTAGCGGGAGTCGCACCGGGGAGCTGTTTTTT.

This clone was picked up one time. The CDR3 DNA reads TGTGCCAGCAGTTTATATAGCCCTAGGGGAGGAACCATTCAGTACTTC. Protein sequence: CASSLYSPRGGTIQYF. V usage is TRBV27 and J usage is TRBJ2-4; possible D gene TRBD2, 6 bases. In germline, CDR1 is MNHEY, CDR2 SMNVEV (reference sequence). V was clipped by 1 base and J by 9 bases, with 19 bases between them. The CDR3 is 16 amino acids.

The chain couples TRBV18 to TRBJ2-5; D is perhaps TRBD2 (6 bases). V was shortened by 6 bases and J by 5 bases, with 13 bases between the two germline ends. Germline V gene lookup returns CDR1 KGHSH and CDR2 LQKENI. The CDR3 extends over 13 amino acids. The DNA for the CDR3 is TGTGCCAGCTCTTCGGGACTGCAGGAGACCCAGTACTTC. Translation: CASSSGLQETQYF.

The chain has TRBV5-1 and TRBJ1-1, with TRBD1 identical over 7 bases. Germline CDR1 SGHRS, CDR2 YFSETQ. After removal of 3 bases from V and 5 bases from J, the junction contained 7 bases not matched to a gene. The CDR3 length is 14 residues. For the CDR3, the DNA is TGCGCCAGCAGCTCCCAGGGGGGTGGAACTGAAGCTTTCTTT. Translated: CASSSQGGGTEAFF.